This T cell receptor beta chain derives from a study of tumor and adjacent non-tumor tissue in lung cancer. For the study at large: Samples averaged roughly 4 million productive TCRbeta reads each.

A modified ARM-PCR protocol with three rounds of nested PCR amplified TCRbeta. TCRdb re-called the multiplex PCR reads with MiXCR, one entry per CDR3 protein. The profile shows about 80,000 distinct CDR3 sequences, 65% to 90% of them singletons. No cell sorting was done before RNA was extracted from the tissue. Study-wide results and limits: Tumor repertoires had a smaller top 100 clone share than normal lung. Compared with tumor, normal lung showed significantly lower TCR diversity.

The table lists this clonotype with a few counts. As yet, its antigen is unknown. A read error may explain this, as a much larger clone is one base away. The CDR3 end shows no conserved phenylalanine or tryptophan, and so a read error is likely. The germline CDR1 and CDR2 sequences are SQVTM and ANQGSEA. V lost 5 bases and J lost 0, with 14 bases in between. The CDR3 loop spans 15 amino acids. The chain carries TRBV29-1 and TRBJ1-3; D not certain. The sample taken for sequencing was lung tumor tissue. The receptor was isolated from a woman aged 50 to 65 with non-small cell lung cancer. The CDR3 is CSVKRRAFSGNTIYY. The CDR3 nucleotides are TGCAGCGTTAAACGGCGGGCGTTCTCTGGAAACACCATATATTAT.